This T cell receptor beta chain originates from a study of CD8 T cells in ankylosing spondylitis. Study-level findings and limits: According to the report, clones linked to the disease were significantly enriched in matched synovial fluid samples taken from ankylosing spondylitis patients. Ankylosing spondylitis blood appeared to be characterized by a TCR beta motif of about eight highly homologous variants.

This clonotype was detected only a few times. The antigen is undetermined. The V and J ends lost 0 bases and 5 bases respectively, with 12 bases between them. Germline V gene lookup returns CDR1 SGHKS and CDR2 YYEKEE (reference sequence). The CDR3 runs to 15 residues. TCRdb redid the calling of the 5' RACE reads with MiXCR, one entry per CDR3 protein. In the table there are roughly 700,000 distinct CDR3 sequences, 15% to 20% of which are singletons. This TCR derives from a male donor with ankylosing spondylitis. This chain connects TRBV5-5 to TRBJ2-1, with D perhaps given as TRBD1 or TRBD2 (6 bases each). What was sequenced was blood, either unsorted or a sorted T cell fraction (not recorded which). CDR3 amino acids: CASSLVGGLNNEQFF. DNA of the CDR3: TGTGCCAGCAGCTTGGTTGGGGGGCTTAACAATGAGCAGTTCTTC.